These T cell receptor beta chains were read from a single sample in a study of regulatory T cells in long-lasting Graves disease. MiXCR, applied by TCRdb to the multiplex PCR reads, yields one record per CDR3 protein. The repertoire holds 680,000 or so distinct CDR3 sequences, with approximately 15% as singletons. The data were also submitted as part of a second study, on T cells in Graves' hyperthyroidism and ophthalmopathy.

Specimen: peripheral blood mononuclear cells (PBMCs), collected at new diagnosis, from a patient treated with antithyroid drugs. All receptors come from a woman aged 25 to 39 with Graves disease. The CDR3 runs from the conserved cysteine through the conserved F or W. Each record gives: clone size, J gene, V gene, D gene, CDR3 DNA, CDR3 protein. A D gene is named only where the DNA matches it firmly. Not all rows give a size; the values are once, few, many and, for expanded clones, a class.

clone size: many
J gene: TRBJ2-3
V gene: TRBV5-1
D gene: TRBD1
CDR3 DNA: TGCGCCAGCAGCTCCCAGGGGGTCCGCACAGATACGCAGTATTTT
CDR3 protein: CASSSQGVRTDTQYF

clone size: .
J gene: TRBJ2-7
V gene: TRBV25-1
D gene: .
CDR3 DNA: TGTGCCAGCAGTGAATATATGTGGGGTTACGAGCAGTACTTC
CDR3 protein: CASSEYMWGYEQYF

clone size: many
J gene: TRBJ2-7
V gene: TRBV7-9
D gene: .
CDR3 DNA: TGTGCCAGCAGCTTCCCTGACAGCTACGAGCAGTACTTC
CDR3 protein: CASSFPDSYEQYF

clone size: .
J gene: TRBJ1-1
V gene: TRBV28
D gene: TRBD1
CDR3 DNA: TGTGCCAGCAGAAGAGGACAGGATTACACTGAAGCTTTCTTT
CDR3 protein: CASRRGQDYTEAFF

clone size: .
J gene: TRBJ2-1
V gene: TRBV12-3/TRBV12-4
D gene: .
CDR3 DNA: TGTGCCAGCAGTTTAATGGGTAGCCTCTACAATGAGCAGTTCTTC
CDR3 protein: CASSLMGSLYNEQFF

clone size: .
J gene: TRBJ1-1
V gene: TRBV5-5
D gene: .
CDR3 DNA: TGTGCCAGCAGCTGGAGACCCTCTGAAGCTTTCTTT
CDR3 protein: CASSWRPSEAFF

clone size: many
J gene: TRBJ1-1
V gene: TRBV12-3/TRBV12-4
D gene: .
CDR3 DNA: TGTGCCAGCAGTCCGGACGGGCTGAACACTGAAGCTTTCTTT
CDR3 protein: CASSPDGLNTEAFF

clone size: few
J gene: TRBJ2-1
V gene: TRBV7-2
D gene: TRBD2
CDR3 DNA: TGTGCCAGCAGCGTGGAGTCTAGCGGGAGGCTTAATGAGCAGTTCTTC
CDR3 protein: CASSVESSGRLNEQFF

clone size: .
J gene: TRBJ2-1
V gene: TRBV19
D gene: TRBD2
CDR3 DNA: TGTGCCAGTAGTATTGGGAGGGGAGCCTACAATGAGCAGTTCTTC
CDR3 protein: CASSIGRGAYNEQFF

clone size: many
J gene: TRBJ1-2
V gene: TRBV2
D gene: .
CDR3 DNA: TGTGCCAGCAAGGGTGGGTCAGTCATCTATGGCTACACCTTC
CDR3 protein: CASKGGSVIYGYTF

clone size: few
J gene: TRBJ1-6
V gene: TRBV6-1
D gene: .
CDR3 DNA: TGTGCCGTGAACAGGTCCGGCAATTCACCCCTCCACTTT
CDR3 protein: CAVNRSGNSPLHF

clone size: many
J gene: TRBJ1-4
V gene: TRBV7-6
D gene: TRBD1
CDR3 DNA: TGTGCCAGCAGCTTAGGCCGAACTGGCAGGGGGCCGGATGAAAAACTGTTTTTT
CDR3 protein: CASSLGRTGRGPDEKLFF

clone size: .
J gene: TRBJ1-1
V gene: TRBV19
D gene: .
CDR3 DNA: TGTGCCAGTACCCATGAAATAGCGACGAACACTGAAGCTTTCTTT
CDR3 protein: CASTHEIATNTEAFF

clone size: few
J gene: TRBJ1-2
V gene: TRBV19
D gene: .
CDR3 DNA: TGTGCCAGTAGTATGTACGGTGTGGGCTACACCTTC
CDR3 protein: CASSMYGVGYTF

clone size: few
J gene: TRBJ1-2
V gene: TRBV18
D gene: TRBD1
CDR3 DNA: TGTGCCAGCTCACCAGGGACAGGGGAGCACTATGGCTACACCTTC
CDR3 protein: CASSPGTGEHYGYTF

clone size: .
J gene: TRBJ2-1
V gene: TRBV20-1
D gene: TRBD2
CDR3 DNA: TGCAGTGCACCGGGACTAGCGGTGAATGAGCAGTTCTTC
CDR3 protein: CSAPGLAVNEQFF

clone size: many
J gene: TRBJ1-2
V gene: TRBV27
D gene: .
CDR3 DNA: TGTGCCAGCAGCCCCGGAATAGCCAACTATGGCTACACCTTC
CDR3 protein: CASSPGIANYGYTF

clone size: many
J gene: TRBJ2-5
V gene: TRBV7-8
D gene: .
CDR3 DNA: TGTGCCAGCAGCTTAGTTGGGGGGTTGGGAGAGACCCAGTACTTC
CDR3 protein: CASSLVGGLGETQYF

clone size: many
J gene: TRBJ2-7
V gene: TRBV7-2
D gene: .
CDR3 DNA: TGTGCCAGCAGCTCCCTTGGGCGGGACAGCCACGAGCAGTACTTC
CDR3 protein: CASSSLGRDSHEQYF

clone size: few
J gene: TRBJ2-5
V gene: TRBV19
D gene: .
CDR3 DNA: TGTGCCAGTAGTTCACCGGGCCGACTTATGGAGACCCAGTACTTC
CDR3 protein: CASSSPGRLMETQYF

clone size: few
J gene: TRBJ2-3
V gene: TRBV20-1
D gene: .
CDR3 DNA: TGCAGTGCTAGCGTTGACGGGCGGGCAGATACGCAGTATTTT
CDR3 protein: CSASVDGRADTQYF

clone size: many
J gene: TRBJ2-3
V gene: TRBV5-1
D gene: TRBD2
CDR3 DNA: TGCGCCAGCAGCTTCGGGGGGGCAAGCACAGATACGCAGTATTTT
CDR3 protein: CASSFGGASTDTQYF

clone size: few
J gene: TRBJ1-1
V gene: TRBV29-1
D gene: .
CDR3 DNA: TGCAGCGTCCCCGGGGGGGGCACTGAAGCTTTCTTT
CDR3 protein: CSVPGGGTEAFF

clone size: .
J gene: TRBJ2-5
V gene: TRBV18
D gene: TRBD2
CDR3 DNA: TGTGCCAGCTCACCACCAGCGGGAGGATCGGCGACCCAGTACTTC
CDR3 protein: CASSPPAGGSATQYF

clone size: few
J gene: TRBJ2-3
V gene: TRBV11-1
D gene: .
CDR3 DNA: TGTGCCAGCAGCGTCGGACTCGCCGTCGATACGCAGTATTTT
CDR3 protein: CASSVGLAVDTQYF

clone size: few
J gene: TRBJ2-7
V gene: TRBV6-1
D gene: .
CDR3 DNA: TGTGCCAGCCGTACAGGGCTCGAGCAGTACTTC
CDR3 protein: CASRTGLEQYF

clone size: .
J gene: TRBJ2-1
V gene: TRBV20-1
D gene: TRBD2
CDR3 DNA: TGCAGTGCTAGACTCGCGGGAGACGGTGAGCAGTTCTTC
CDR3 protein: CSARLAGDGEQFF

clone size: once
J gene: TRBJ2-5
V gene: TRBV24-1
D gene: .
CDR3 DNA: TGTGCCACCAGTGACGAAGTCCGGGGGACCCAGTACTTC
CDR3 protein: CATSDEVRGTQYF

clone size: .
J gene: TRBJ2-1
V gene: TRBV5-1
D gene: TRBD1
CDR3 DNA: TGCGCCAGCAGCCCTGTGGGGGGACAGGGGAGGAATGAGCAGTTCTTC
CDR3 protein: CASSPVGGQGRNEQFF

clone size: .
J gene: TRBJ2-7
V gene: TRBV9
D gene: .
CDR3 DNA: TGTGCCAGCAGCGTAGGTGATGGCTCCTACGAGCAGTACTTC
CDR3 protein: CASSVGDGSYEQYF

clone size: few
J gene: TRBJ2-2
V gene: TRBV6-5
D gene: .
CDR3 DNA: TGTGCCAGCAGTTACAGAGCGAACACCGGGGAGCTGTTTTTT
CDR3 protein: CASSYRANTGELFF

clone size: few
J gene: TRBJ2-1
V gene: TRBV20-1
D gene: TRBD2
CDR3 DNA: TGCAGTGCTAGAAGGGGCGGGGGCAATGAGCAGTTCTTC
CDR3 protein: CSARRGGGNEQFF

clone size: many
J gene: TRBJ1-2
V gene: TRBV5-1
D gene: TRBD1
CDR3 DNA: TGCGCCAGCAGCCACGACAGGGTTAACTATGGCTACACCTTC
CDR3 protein: CASSHDRVNYGYTF

clone size: many
J gene: TRBJ1-2
V gene: TRBV6-1
D gene: .
CDR3 DNA: TGTGCCAGCACTCGGGGTCCAGGATACTATGGCTACACCTTC
CDR3 protein: CASTRGPGYYGYTF

clone size: many
J gene: TRBJ2-7
V gene: TRBV7-2
D gene: .
CDR3 DNA: TGTGCCAGCAGCTCGAGACCGACACCCTACGAGCAGTACTTC
CDR3 protein: CASSSRPTPYEQYF

clone size: .
J gene: TRBJ2-1
V gene: TRBV14
D gene: .
CDR3 DNA: TGTGCCAGCAGCCAAGAGACCTTAGAGGGGAACGGTGAGCAGTTCTTC
CDR3 protein: CASSQETLEGNGEQFF

clone size: many
J gene: TRBJ1-4
V gene: TRBV10-3
D gene: .
CDR3 DNA: TGTGCCATCAGTGAAGAGGTTGCACCAGCGGCCTTAAAACTGTTTTTT
CDR3 protein: CAISEEVAPAALKLFF

clone size: many
J gene: TRBJ1-1
V gene: TRBV12-3/TRBV12-4
D gene: TRBD1
CDR3 DNA: TGTGCCACGAGAGAGGGGGCTCCCACTGAAGCTTTCTTT
CDR3 protein: CATREGAPTEAFF

clone size: few
J gene: TRBJ2-3
V gene: TRBV11-2
D gene: TRBD2
CDR3 DNA: TGTGCCAGCAGCTCTCCCCTAACTAGCGGGAGGACAGATACGCAGTATTTT
CDR3 protein: CASSSPLTSGRTDTQYF

clone size: many
J gene: TRBJ2-1
V gene: TRBV7-9
D gene: .
CDR3 DNA: TGTGCCAGCAGCCCCACCGAAACCTACAATGAGCAGTTCTTC
CDR3 protein: CASSPTETYNEQFF

clone size: many
J gene: TRBJ1-1
V gene: TRBV10-3
D gene: .
CDR3 DNA: TGTGCCATCAGTGAGTCACAGCTGAACACTGAAGCTTTCTTT
CDR3 protein: CAISESQLNTEAFF

clone size: few
J gene: TRBJ1-1
V gene: TRBV2
D gene: TRBD1
CDR3 DNA: TGTGCCAGCAGTGCCGGGACAGTGGACACTGAAGCTTTCTTT
CDR3 protein: CASSAGTVDTEAFF